This T cell receptor (beta chain) derives from a study of blood T cell repertoires in COVID-19 (dated by TCRdb to 2018 to 2021). Looking at the study overall: Samples covering the acute and convalescent phases of COVID-19 were provided by collaborators in the United States, Italy and Spain. The samples were drawn from two sources: the first 160 participants of the ongoing ImmuneRACE study, and fewer than 1,500 subjects contributed by 6 global collaborators. The repertoires were released in a freely available public database intended as a resource for research on the immune response to SARS-CoV-2. The dataset comprised deeply sampled blood TCRbeta repertoires from subjects exposed to, actively infected with, or recovered from COVID-19. A de-identified subject ID, COVID-19 status, age in years and sex were almost always included in the sample metadata. HLA class I and class II types, where available, came from metadata supplied by the sample provider rather than from assay-based typing. The prospective study material was composed of cDNA or gDNA derived from T cells, B-cell-depleted T cells, or PBMCs. Overall study results and their limits: The quantity of clinical and demographic metadata differed by source and by participant and was supplied without curation.

TCRbeta CDR3 regions were amplified from genomic DNA by means of the immunoSEQ Assay, a bias-controlled multiplex PCR. The source study handled its data this way. The number of nucleated cells in each sample was estimated from the amplification of reference gene primers within the assay. Sequence reads were collapsed and filtered to measure the absolute abundance of every unique TCRbeta CDR3 rearrangement. For each sample, productive Simpson clonality was calculated by taking the square root of Simpson's diversity index across productive rearrangements. TCRdb took this table from immuneACCESS and kept in-frame rearrangements with V and J called. Such tables lack part of the clones; where checked against another copy, unresolved V genes explain under half of the gap, and the rest is unexplained. V and J calls and clone size follow that table, whereas D and trimming were derived from the DNA. Across this sample there are 120,000 to 150,000 clones, with about 86% seen only once. The ten largest clones add up to 7% to 10% of the sample.

The cysteine opens and the phenylalanine closes a CDR3 of 15 amino acids. Only the CDR3 DNA stays, 45 bases, in frame from base 1. V is pruned by 6 bases and J by 7 bases, leaving 10 bases of the junction without a gene match. From a lookup of the germline V gene, CDR1 and CDR2 are MNHEY and SVGAGI. Each collaborating institution followed its own protocols to collect whole blood in K2EDTA tubes. For TCRbeta analysis, collaborators shipped samples as frozen whole blood, isolated PBMCs, or DNA extracted from either of those sample types. Worth noting for this clone: What this receptor recognizes is not known. No much larger clone exists at a distance of one base, and base qualities are not known.

The sequenced material came from peripheral blood. The sequence derives from a woman aged 55-70 years with acute or convalescent COVID-19. The chain links TRBV6-5 with TRBJ2-1, with 9 middle bases fitting TRBD1. CDR3 loop: CASRGRGTGWNEQFF. The nucleotide sequence is TGTGCCAGCAGGGGCAGAGGGACAGGGTGGAATGAGCAGTTCTTC.